These 28 T cell receptor beta chains share one sample of origin, sequenced in a study of response to subunit inactivated influenza vaccine. TCRdb called the RT-PCR reads again in MiXCR, with one record for every CDR3 protein. The sample contains about 830,000 distinct CDR3 sequences, around 20% of which appear only once. Sequencing was performed on PBMCs from blood, taken roughly 5 days after vaccination. Receptors were obtained from a man aged 45-60 years who received an inactivated influenza vaccine.

This clonotype was seen ten or more times. The chain uses TRBV10-3 and TRBJ1-1; the D is unclear. The germline V and J ends were trimmed by 0 bases and 1 base, with 6 bases remaining between them. CDR3 length equals 14 residues. Looked up from germline, CDR1 is ENHRY and CDR2 is SYGVKD. CDR3 nucleotides: TGTGCCATCAGTGAGTCGTCCGGGAACACTGAAGCTTTCTTT. It codes for CAISESSGNTEAFF.

The rearrangement links TRBV5-1 to TRBJ2-1, with D tentatively TRBD2 (5 bases). Germline values: CDR1 SGHRS, CDR2 YFSETQ. Deletions cut 4 bases from V and 7 bases from J, with 9 bases between. The CDR3 totals 12 residues. CDR3 protein: CASSAPGNEQFF. The CDR3 DNA is TGCGCCAGCAGCGCACCGGGGAATGAGCAGTTCTTC.

This clonotype was counted many times. J is TRBJ2-1 and V is TRBV12-3 or TRBV12-4; 8 bases agree with TRBD1. V shed 5 bases and J 7 bases; nucleotides not matched to a gene: 4. The length of the CDR3 is 13 residues. CDR3 sequence reads: CASSINRGNEQFF. The CDR3 nucleotides are TGTGCCAGCAGTATAAACAGGGGGAATGAGCAGTTCTTC.

This clonotype was seen a few times. The gene calls are TRBV4-1 and TRBJ2-2; TRBD1 matches at 9 bases. The CDR3 runs to 16 residues. The V and J ends lost 0 bases and 2 bases, in that order; junction bases with no gene match: 1. CDR1 and CDR2 from the germline V gene are MGHRA and YSYEKL. DNA of the CDR3: TGCGCCAGCAGCCAAGAGGGACAGGGTAACACCGGGGAGCTGTTTTTT. This gives the protein CASSQEGQGNTGELFF.

In its sample, this clonotype was seen a few times. The J gene is TRBJ2-7, the V gene TRBV28, with 9 bases identical to TRBD2. The ends lost 3 bases at V and 12 bases at J; junction bases unmatched: 6. This CDR3 has 12 residues. Germline V gene sequence: CDR1 MDHEN, CDR2 SYDVKM. The CDR3 here is CASSLGLAGLYF. CDR3 nucleotides: TGTGCCAGCAGTTTGGGGCTAGCGGGATTGTACTTC.

The V call is TRBV2, the J call TRBJ1-1; the D is unclear. The CDR3 contains 16 residues. Trimming left V 3 bases short and J 0 bases short, with 14 bases between. Germline V gene lookup returns CDR1 SNHLY and CDR2 FYNNEI. CDR3 protein: CASSDSAANMNTEAFF. CDR3 DNA sequence: TGTGCCAGCAGTGATTCGGCAGCCAACATGAACACTGAAGCTTTCTTT.

At least ten counts were recorded for this clonotype. The V call is TRBV6-2 or TRBV6-3, the J call TRBJ1-5, with D maybe TRBD1 (5 bases). Trimming shortened V by 0 bases and J by 6 bases, and 12 bases separated the two germline ends. The CDR3 extends over 15 amino acids. CDR1 is MNHEY, CDR2 SVGEGT, per germline. CDR3 region: CASSYSPGFGQPQHF. The CDR3 bases are TGTGCCAGCAGTTACTCACCAGGGTTCGGTCAGCCCCAGCATTTT.

This clonotype was seen more than once but under ten times. This chain joins TRBV7-2 and TRBJ2-5; D remains ambiguous. V was cut by 7 bases and J by 0 bases, with 15 bases left in between. There are 15 residues in the CDR3. Germline V lookup: CDR1 SGHTA, CDR2 FQGNSA. CDR3 DNA: TGTGCCAGCACCCCTGTTGCGGATTACCAAGAGACCCAGTACTTC. Amino acids: CASTPVADYQETQYF.

The chain employs TRBV13 and TRBJ1-1; D is unresolved. The germline V gene has CDR1 PRHDT and CDR2 FYEKMQ (reference sequence). This CDR3 is 15 amino acids long. Trimming took 2 bases from V and 4 from J, leaving 14 bases between them. CDR3 protein: CASSLSPQRSTEAFF. The CDR3 bases are TGTGCCAGCAGCTTATCCCCCCAGAGGAGCACTGAAGCTTTCTTT.

This clonotype appeared a few times. The chain has TRBV20-1 and TRBJ1-5, with a tentative D call TRBD1 (5 bases). CDR3 size: 14 residues. Germline CDR1 is DFQATT and CDR2 is SNEGSKA (reference sequence). Trimming took 2 bases from V and 2 from J, leaving 10 bases between them. CDR3 amino acids: CSARQGGGNQPQHF. In DNA form, the CDR3 reads TGCAGTGCTAGACAGGGTGGTGGCAATCAGCCCCAGCATTTT.

This clonotype showed up just a few times. The CDR3 spells CASSVELQGETQYF. CDR3 in DNA: TGTGCCAGCAGCGTAGAGTTACAGGGGGAGACCCAGTACTTC. This chain connects TRBV9 to TRBJ2-5; TRBD1 agrees at 7 bases. CDR1 SGDLS and CDR2 YYNGEE come from the germline V gene. This CDR3 is built from 14 residues. Germline trimming cut 0 bases from V and 5 bases from J; bases unmatched to any gene: 4.

This clonotype has a handful of counts. This rearrangement joins TRBV7-2 to TRBJ1-6; TRBD1 is a possible D gene (6 bases). The germline gives CDR1 SGHTA, CDR2 FQGNSA. The CDR3 loop spans 14 amino acids. V was cut by 1 base and J by 10 bases, with 11 bases left in between. The CDR3 here is CASSLGSGESPLHF. As DNA, the CDR3 is TGTGCCAGCAGCTTAGGTTCAGGGGAGTCACCCCTCCACTTT.

J is TRBJ2-1 and V is TRBV12-3 or TRBV12-4; D is possibly TRBD1 or TRBD2 (5 bases each). The CDR3 has 14 amino acids. V shed 8 bases and J shed 3 bases, with 14 bases lying between them. The CDR3 reads CASAMGVYYNEQFF. CDR3 nucleotides: TGTGCCAGCGCAATGGGGGTCTACTACAATGAGCAGTTCTTC.

This clonotype was observed a few times. The chain is built from TRBV21-1 and TRBJ2-7; the table calls TRBD1, which could not be checked here. TRBV21-1 is given as a pseudogene. The CDR3 sequence is 16 residues long. The CDR3 protein is CASGQRGQIMRYEQYF. CDR3 nucleotides: TGTGCCAGCGGCCAAAGGGGGCAGATCATGAGGTACGAGCAGTACTTC.

This clonotype was detected a few times. The chain is built from TRBV6-5 and TRBJ2-7; 7 positions agree with TRBD1. Germline loops: CDR1 MNHEY, CDR2 SVGAGI. V was clipped by 4 bases and J by 4 bases; unmatched bases: 7. This CDR3 comprises 14 residues. The CDR3 reads CASSSLETGYEQYF. DNA of the CDR3: TGTGCCAGCAGTTCCTTGGAGACAGGGTACGAGCAGTACTTC.

There are a few counts of this clonotype. The chain recombines TRBV28 with TRBJ2-7; 10 bases map to TRBD1. Per the germline V gene, CDR1 is MDHEN and CDR2 is SYDVKM. Unmatched junction bases numbered 14, after V lost 6 bases and J lost 3 bases. The CDR3 sequence is 17 residues long. CDR3 nucleotide sequence: TGTGCCAGCAGCCCCGTGTCTCCCGGGACAGGGGACTACGAGCAGTACTTC. This sequence encodes CASSPVSPGTGDYEQYF.

This clonotype appeared a few times. Sequence at one end of the junction differs from germline and may be a read error. V is TRBV7-2 and J is TRBJ2-7, with TRBD1 identical over 8 bases. This CDR3 is 14 amino acids long. Germline V CDR1 and CDR2: SGHTA, FQGNSA. CDR3 loop: CASSRGQGSNEQYF. The CDR3 DNA sequence: TGTGCCAGCAGCCGTGGACAGGGCTCCAACGAGCAGTACTTC.

In its sample, this clonotype was seen a few times. V usage is TRBV12-3 or TRBV12-4 and J usage is TRBJ2-7; D remains ambiguous. Trimming took 1 base from V and 4 from J, leaving 11 bases between them. The CDR3 runs to 14 residues. The CDR3 DNA reads TGTGCCAGCAGTTTAGTTGGGGTTAAGTACGAGCAGTACTTC. Its protein is CASSLVGVKYEQYF.

Concerning this clonotype itself: The junction does not match germline at one end; this may be a read error. The V gene is TRBV7-7, the J gene TRBJ2-1; possible D gene TRBD2, 6 bases. Germline values: CDR1 SSHAT, CDR2 FNYEAQ (reference sequence). The CDR3 loop spans 14 amino acids. The CDR3 DNA follows: TGTGCTAGCAGCTTAGTGGTAGGAGGGGACGAGCAGTTCTTC. Its translation: CASSLVVGGDEQFF.

The genes are TRBV29-1 and TRBJ1-1; weak D call: TRBD1 (5 bases). Trimming shortened V by 7 bases and J by 4 bases, and 16 bases separated the two germline ends. This CDR3 is built from 13 residues. Germline V gene data show CDR1 as SQVTM and CDR2 as ANQGSEA. CDR3 DNA: TGCAGCGCGGGACCGTCTACCCTCACTGAAGCTTTCTTT. Protein: CSAGPSTLTEAFF.

A few counts support this clonotype. The chain uses TRBV20-1 and TRBJ2-7; 11 bases align to TRBD1. Trimming took 6 bases from V and 2 from J; bases not matched to a gene: 6. Germline CDR1 and CDR2: DFQATT and SNEGSKA (reference sequence). This CDR3 has 14 residues. CDR3 nucleotides: TGCAGTGCAGAACCGGGACAGGGGGCCTACGAGCAGTACTTC. Amino acids: CSAEPGQGAYEQYF.

This clonotype was counted many times. The CDR3 bases are TGTGCCAGCAGTGTAGACTATGCGCAGTTCTTC. Translating gives CASSVDYAQFF. The V gene is TRBV12-3 or TRBV12-4, the J gene TRBJ2-1; TRBD2 is a possible D gene (5 bases). With 5 bases removed from V and 12 bases from J, the gap between germline ends came to 11 bases. There are 11 residues in the CDR3.

The J gene is TRBJ1-1, the V gene TRBV20-1, with 7 bases fitting TRBD1. CDR3 length: 13 residues. The germline gives CDR1 DFQATT, CDR2 SNEGSKA (reference sequence). Germline trimming cut 5 bases from V and 1 base from J; bases unmatched to any gene: 4. The CDR3 bases are TGCAGTGCTGAAAGACAGGGGAACACTGAAGCTTTCTTT. This translates into CSAERQGNTEAFF.

This clonotype was seen once. The chain is built from TRBV28 and TRBJ2-3, with 9 positions matching TRBD2. CDR3 length: 14 amino acids. V lost 6 bases, J lost 7 bases, and 8 bases stayed unmatched. The germline gives CDR1 MDHEN, CDR2 SYDVKM. This chain's CDR3 is CASSPGLASNTQYF. The CDR3 DNA reads as TGTGCCAGCAGCCCGGGACTAGCATCAAATACGCAGTATTTT. Variable domain in full (rest from reference TRBV28 and TRBJ2-3): DVKVTQSSRYLVKRTGEKVFLECVQDMDHENMFWYRQDPGLGLRLIYFSYDVKMKEKGDIPEGYSVSREKKERFSLILESASTNQTSMYLCASSPGLASNTQYFGPGTRLTVL.

This clonotype was observed a few times. The chain recombines TRBV20-1 with TRBJ2-1, with 11 bases that match TRBD2. Unmatched junction bases numbered 9, after V lost 3 bases and J lost 8 bases. The CDR3 is 15 amino acids. CDR1 DFQATT and CDR2 SNEGSKA come from the germline V gene (reference sequence). In nucleotides, the CDR3 is TGCAGTGCTAGCGAACTAGCGGGAGCATTCCATGAGCAGTTCTTC. It yields the protein CSASELAGAFHEQFF.

This rearrangement joins TRBV3-1 to TRBJ2-3; 10 bases are shared with TRBD2. With 4 bases clipped from V and 4 bases from J, the junction kept 5 bases outside the gene matches. The CDR3 has 15 residues. Germline CDR1 reads LGHDT; CDR2 reads YNNKEL (reference sequence). Here the CDR3 DNA reads TGTGCCAGCAGCCCCCTAGCGGGAGTATCAGATACGCAGTATTTT. It yields the protein CASSPLAGVSDTQYF.

J is TRBJ1-2 and V is TRBV5-1, with D possibly TRBD1 on 6 matching bases. Germline CDR1 SGHRS, CDR2 YFSETQ. The CDR3 covers 14 residues. V was pared by 3 bases and J by 2 bases, with 11 bases between. CDR3 residues: CASSSGGQNYGYTF. The DNA of the CDR3 is TGCGCCAGCAGCTCCGGGGGGCAAAACTATGGCTACACCTTC.

This clonotype turned up a few times. CDR3 sequence: CSVEGLVTDTQYF. The DNA of the CDR3 is TGCAGCGTTGAAGGTCTAGTCACAGATACGCAGTATTTT. V and J are TRBV29-1 and TRBJ2-3; D gene ambiguous. This CDR3 spans 13 amino acids. Germline CDR1 and CDR2: SQVTM and ANQGSEA. Trimming took off 1 base at V and 2 bases at J, with 7 bases between the two ends.